The present T cell receptor beta chain was sequenced within a study of control samples from healthy donors and cancer patients. Sequencing was performed with immunoSEQ multiplex PCR; in TCRdb, only in-frame clones are kept and a portion is missing. The data contain some 73,000 clones, less than 95% of them singletons. The CDR3 runs 13 residues. The J gene is TRBJ1-5, the V gene TRBV21-1. TRBV21-1 counts as a pseudogene. The sequencing input was blood. The clonotype originates from a middle-aged woman in good health. CDR3 residues: CATGAYSNQPQHF. The DNA for the CDR3 is TGTGCCACCGGAGCCTATAGCAATCAGCCCCAGCATTTT.